This T cell receptor (beta chain) came from a study of blood T cell repertoires in COVID-19. In the study overall: The analysed material was cDNA or gDNA that came from T cells, B-cell-depleted T cells, or PBMCs.

V was pared by 2 bases and J by 2 bases, with 13 bases of the junction left unmatched. Germline V gives CDR1 SGHKS, CDR2 YYEKEE (reference sequence). The CDR3 is made up of 19 amino acids. Under the authors' procedure: Scientists estimated how many nucleated cells there were by amplifying reference gene primers. Repertoires were generated with immunoSEQ multiplex PCR, while TCRdb's copy carries only in-frame clones and drops some. V, J and clone size are taken as reported in that table, and D and trimming were inferred from the DNA itself. Of about 160,000 clones listed, about 88% are singletons. Sequenced input: peripheral blood. This clonotype originated in a woman aged 80 or over with acute or convalescent COVID-19. The genes are TRBV5-5 and TRBJ2-1, with 10 bases aligning to TRBD2. The CDR3 bases are TGTGCCAGCAGCTTTCCCGGGACTAGCGCCGGGGCGGCCTACAATGAGCAGTTCTTC. Encoded protein: CASSFPGTSAGAAYNEQFF.